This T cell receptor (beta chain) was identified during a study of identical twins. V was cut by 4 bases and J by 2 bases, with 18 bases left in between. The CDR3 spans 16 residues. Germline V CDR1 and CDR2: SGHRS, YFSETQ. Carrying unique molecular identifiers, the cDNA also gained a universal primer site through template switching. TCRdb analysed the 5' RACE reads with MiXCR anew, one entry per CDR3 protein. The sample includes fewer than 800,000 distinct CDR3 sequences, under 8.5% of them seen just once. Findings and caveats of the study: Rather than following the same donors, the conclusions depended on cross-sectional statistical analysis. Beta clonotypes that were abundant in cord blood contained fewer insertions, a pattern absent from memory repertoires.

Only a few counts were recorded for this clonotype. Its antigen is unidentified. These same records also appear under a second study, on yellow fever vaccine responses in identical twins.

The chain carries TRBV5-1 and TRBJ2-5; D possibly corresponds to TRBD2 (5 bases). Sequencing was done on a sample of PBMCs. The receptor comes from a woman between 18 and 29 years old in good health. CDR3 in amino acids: CASSAGERGLQETQYF. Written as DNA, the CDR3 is TGCGCCAGCAGCGCCGGCGAACGAGGGCTACAAGAGACCCAGTACTTC.